The clone carrying this T cell receptor (beta chain) was seen more than once but under ten times. The protocol was immunoSEQ multiplex PCR, while the TCRdb copy is restricted to in-frame clones and leaves out a portion. The data contain some 85,000 clones, about 91% of them singletons. The source of the sample is a study of OX40 agonist ivuxolimab in advanced cancers. Trimming took 1 base from V and 3 from J, leaving 14 bases between them. The germline V gene has CDR1 SGHAT and CDR2 FQDESV (reference sequence). CDR3 length: 16 residues. Sequencing used CD4+ or CD8+ T cells sorted from blood, obtained in a trial of the OX40 agonist ivuxolimab. V usage is TRBV11-1 and J usage is TRBJ2-3; a weak D match, TRBD2 (5 bases). The receptor comes from an adult with an advanced solid tumor such as melanoma, head and neck, liver or kidney cancer. The CDR3 region is CASSLDGGGRTDTQYF. The CDR3 nucleotides read TGTGCCAGCAGCTTAGATGGTGGAGGTCGGACAGATACGCAGTATTTT.